The TCR beta chain under discussion was sequenced for a study of shared clonotypes between healthy human individuals. Per the germline V gene, CDR1 is SGHTA and CDR2 is FQGNSA. The CDR3 runs to 13 residues. V was trimmed by 3 bases and J by 7 bases, leaving 12 bases between them. This clone showed up just once. Only in-frame clones appear in the TCRdb table, and some are missing; sequencing was by immunoSEQ multiplex PCR. Of millions of clones in the sample, 95% were seen once. This sequence originates from a man younger than 35 in good health. J is TRBJ2-5 and V is TRBV7-2; D gene ambiguous. Sequenced material: naive CD4+ T cells sorted from blood. Subset meaning: CD45RA+ positively selected. The CDR3 loop reads CASSLTRDGTQYF. The DNA of the CDR3 is TGTGCCAGCAGCTTGACCCGAGACGGGACCCAGTACTTC.